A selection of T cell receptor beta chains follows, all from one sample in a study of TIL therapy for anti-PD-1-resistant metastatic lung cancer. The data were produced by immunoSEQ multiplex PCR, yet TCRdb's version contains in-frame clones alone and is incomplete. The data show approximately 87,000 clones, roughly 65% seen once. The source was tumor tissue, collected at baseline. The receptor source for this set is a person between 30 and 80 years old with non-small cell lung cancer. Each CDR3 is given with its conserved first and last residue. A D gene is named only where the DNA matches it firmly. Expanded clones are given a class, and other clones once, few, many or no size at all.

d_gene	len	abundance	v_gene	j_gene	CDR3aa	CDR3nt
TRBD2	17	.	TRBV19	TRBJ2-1	CASSLLTSGGSYNEQFF	TGTGCCAGTAGTCTTTTGACTAGCGGGGGGTCCTACAATGAGCAGTTCTTC
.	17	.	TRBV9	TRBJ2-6	CASSVGSRVAGANVLTF	TGTGCCAGCAGCGTAGGCTCCCGGGTGGCCGGGGCCAACGTCCTGACTTTC
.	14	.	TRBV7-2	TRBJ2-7	CASSSTGPPYEQYF	TGTGCCAGCAGCTCCACGGGACCCCCCTACGAGCAGTACTTC
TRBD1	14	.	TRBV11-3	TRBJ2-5	CASSYTGTGETQYF	TGTGCCAGCAGCTATACCGGGACAGGAGAGACCCAGTACTTC
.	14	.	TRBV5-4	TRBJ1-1	CASTQNAGNTEAFF	TGTGCCAGCACCCAAAACGCGGGAAACACTGAAGCTTTCTTT
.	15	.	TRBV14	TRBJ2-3	CASSPPGSIIDTQYF	TGTGCCAGCAGCCCGCCCGGGAGCATAATTGATACGCAGTATTTT
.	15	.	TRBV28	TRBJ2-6	CASIARGSGANVLTF	TGTGCCAGCATAGCACGGGGCTCTGGGGCCAACGTCCTGACTTTC
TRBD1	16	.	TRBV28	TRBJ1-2	CASSPPLGQGAFGYTF	TGTGCCAGTAGTCCCCCCCTCGGACAGGGGGCTTTTGGCTACACCTTC
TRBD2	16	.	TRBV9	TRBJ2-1	CASSVGTSGVYNEQFF	TGTGCCAGCAGCGTAGGAACTAGCGGTGTTTACAATGAGCAGTTCTTC
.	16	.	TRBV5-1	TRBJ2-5	CASSFRPAGYQETQYF	TGCGCCAGCAGCTTCCGTCCAGCGGGTTATCAAGAGACCCAGTACTTC
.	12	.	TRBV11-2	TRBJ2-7	CASSPSSYEQYF	TGTGCCAGCAGCCCGAGCTCCTACGAGCAGTACTTC
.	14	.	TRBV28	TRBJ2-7	CASSYRGGLYEQYF	TGTGCCAGCAGTTACCGAGGGGGGCTTTACGAGCAGTACTTC
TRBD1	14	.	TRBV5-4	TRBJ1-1	CAGGTGERNTEAFF	TGTGCCGGCGGGACAGGGGAAAGGAACACTGAAGCTTTCTTT
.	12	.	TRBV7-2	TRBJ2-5	CASSTDSETQYF	TGTGCCAGCAGCACCGACAGTGAGACCCAGTACTTC
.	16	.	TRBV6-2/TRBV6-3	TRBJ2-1	CASSPGTILWGNEQFF	TGTGCCAGCAGCCCCGGGACCATCCTCTGGGGCAATGAGCAGTTCTTC
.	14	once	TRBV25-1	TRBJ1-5	CASSRGGPNQPQHF	TGTGCCAGCTCACGGGGCGGCCCCAATCAGCCCCAGCATTTT
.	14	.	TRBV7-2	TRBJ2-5	CASSFSSAQETQYF	TGTGCCAGCAGCTTTTCTAGCGCGCAAGAGACCCAGTACTTC
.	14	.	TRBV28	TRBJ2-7	CASSLAGLTYEQYF	TGTGCCAGCAGTCTAGCCGGGCTTACCTACGAGCAGTACTTC
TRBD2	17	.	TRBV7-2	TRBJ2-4	CASSLVTSGRAKNIQYF	TGTGCCAGCAGCTTAGTGACTAGCGGGAGAGCCAAAAACATTCAGTACTTC
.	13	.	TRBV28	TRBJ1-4	CATRGSTNEKLFF	TGTGCCACCAGAGGTTCAACTAATGAAAAACTGTTTTTT
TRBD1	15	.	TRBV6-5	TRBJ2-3	CASSYTGQGPDTQYF	TGTGCCAGCAGTTACACAGGACAGGGTCCAGATACGCAGTATTTT
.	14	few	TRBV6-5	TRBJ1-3	CASKTQGFGNTIYF	TGTGCCAGCAAAACTCAGGGGTTTGGAAACACCATATATTTT
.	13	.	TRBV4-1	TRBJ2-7	CASSQDTSLEQYF	TGCGCCAGCAGCCAAGATACTAGCTTAGAGCAGTACTTC
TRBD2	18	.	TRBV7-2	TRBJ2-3	CASSHGLAGPGGTDTQYF	TGTGCCAGCAGCCACGGACTAGCAGGGCCCGGGGGCACAGATACGCAGTATTTT
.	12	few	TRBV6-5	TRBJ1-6	CASKDGDSPLHF	TGTGCCAGCAAGGATGGAGATTCACCCCTCCACTTT
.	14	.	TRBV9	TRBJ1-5	CASSEAANNQPQHF	TGTGCCAGCAGCGAGGCTGCGAACAATCAGCCCCAGCATTTT
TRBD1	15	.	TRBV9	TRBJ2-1	CASSATGTGGEEQFF	TGTGCCAGCAGCGCAACCGGGACAGGGGGCGAAGAGCAGTTCTTC
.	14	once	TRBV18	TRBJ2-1	CASSRYRGYNEQFF	TGTGCCAGCTCCCGATATAGGGGGTACAATGAGCAGTTCTTC
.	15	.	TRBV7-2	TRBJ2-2	CASSLGHANTGELFF	TGTGCCAGCAGCTTAGGGCACGCGAACACCGGGGAGCTGTTTTTT
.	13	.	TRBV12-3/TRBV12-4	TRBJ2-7	CASTPGRALEQYF	TGTGCCAGCACCCCCGGCAGGGCGCTCGAGCAGTACTTC
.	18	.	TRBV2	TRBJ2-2	CASSPRQVRIMNTGELFF	TGTGCCAGCAGCCCTCGACAGGTTAGAATTATGAACACCGGGGAGCTGTTTTTT
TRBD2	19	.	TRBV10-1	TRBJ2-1	CASSESVWLAGRSYNEQFF	TGCGCCAGCAGTGAGTCGGTTTGGCTAGCGGGCCGATCCTACAATGAGCAGTTCTTC
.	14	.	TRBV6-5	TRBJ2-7	CAYTRDGSYYEQYF	TGTGCCTATACCCGGGACGGAAGTTACTACGAGCAGTACTTC
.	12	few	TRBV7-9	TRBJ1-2	CASSLGGHGYTF	TGTGCCAGCAGCTTAGGTGGACATGGCTACACCTTC